The 13 T cell receptor beta chains below all came from one sample that was sequenced in a study of blood T cell repertoires in COVID-19. Sequencing used immunoSEQ multiplex PCR; TCRdb keeps in-frame clones, though not all of them. The table shows 150,000 to 200,000 clones, with around 83% occurring only once. Sequencing input: peripheral blood. Every receptor here comes from a woman between 65 and 79 years old with COVID-19, enrolled during active disease.

The chain couples TRBV20-1 to TRBJ2-1; TRBD2 matches 10 bases. The CDR3 totals 14 residues. Germline values: CDR1 DFQATT, CDR2 SNEGSKA (reference sequence). J lost 10 bases, V lost 3 bases, and 9 bases had no gene match. For the CDR3, the DNA is TGCAGTGCTAGTCATCTAGCGGGAGTTCCCGAGCAGTTCTTC. This codes for CSASHLAGVPEQFF.

The chain recombines TRBV11-2 with TRBJ1-4; D may be TRBD1 (5 bases). Deletions cut 1 base from V and 7 bases from J, with 13 bases between. This CDR3 region has 15 residues. CDR1 and CDR2 from the germline V gene are SGHAT and FQNNGV. CDR3 coding DNA: TGTGCCAGCAGCTTAGGGGGAGGAAGGGGTGAAAAACTGTTTTTT. Amino acids: CASSLGGGRGEKLFF.

The CDR3 region has the DNA TGTGCCAACCTAGTCCTCAATGAGCAGTTCTTC. Amino acid sequence: CANLVLNEQFF. The V gene is TRBV27, the J gene TRBJ2-1, with D unresolved. The CDR3 has 11 residues. Trimming shortened V by 10 bases and J by 6 bases, and 10 bases separated the two germline ends. In germline, CDR1 is MNHEY, CDR2 SMNVEV (reference sequence).

The J gene is TRBJ1-4, the V gene TRBV5-4; possibly TRBD1 for D (6 bases). The CDR3 spans 16 residues. Deletions cut 2 bases from V and 3 bases from J, with 14 bases between. Germline V gene lookup returns CDR1 SGHNT and CDR2 YYREEE (reference sequence). CDR3 in amino acids: CASSLGGVGSNEKLFF. The CDR3 DNA reads TGTGCCAGCAGCTTAGGGGGAGTCGGCTCTAATGAAAAACTGTTTTTT.

The chain joins TRBV5-5 to TRBJ2-7; tentatively, D is TRBD2 (6 bases). V lost 2 bases and J 3 bases, leaving 15 bases between the germline ends. CDR3 length: 15 residues. Germline values: CDR1 SGHKS, CDR2 YYEKEE (reference sequence). Written as DNA, the CDR3 is TGTGCCAGCAGCTTAGCGGGTGGGTCCTACTACGAGCAGTACTTC. This encodes CASSLAGGSYYEQYF. The full variable domain, rest sourced from reference TRBV5-5 and TRBJ2-7, is DAGVTQSPTHLIKTRGQQVTLRCSPISGHKSVSWYQQVLGQGPQFIFQYYEKEERGRGNFPDRFSARQFPNYSSELNVNALLLGDSALYLCASSLAGGSYYEQYFGPGTRLTVT.

This sequence joins TRBV28 and TRBJ2-3; 7 bases agree with TRBD2. V shed 5 bases and J 6 bases; nucleotides not matched to a gene: 8. Per the germline V gene, CDR1 is MDHEN and CDR2 is SYDVKM. The CDR3 is 14 amino acids. In DNA, the CDR3 is TGTGCCAGCAGTCAAGGACTAGAGGCGGATACGCAGTATTTT. Its translation: CASSQGLEADTQYF.

This clone appeared a single time. The gene calls are TRBV28 and TRBJ1-2; 8 bases match TRBD1. Germline V gives CDR1 MDHEN, CDR2 SYDVKM. Germline trimming cut 1 base from V and 6 bases from J; bases unmatched to any gene: 4. This CDR3 spans 14 amino acids. The CDR3 region is CASSLFRDRNGYTF. In nucleotides, the CDR3 is TGTGCCAGCAGTTTATTCCGGGACAGGAATGGCTACACCTTC.

The genes are TRBV5-6 and TRBJ2-3; D gene uncertain. V dropped 4 bases and J dropped 2 bases, with 14 bases sitting between them. This CDR3 has 15 amino acids. CDR1 is SGHDT, CDR2 YYEEEE, per germline. The CDR3 protein is CASSRDTKHTDTQYF. The CDR3 DNA follows: TGTGCCAGCAGCCGAGACACCAAACACACAGATACGCAGTATTTT.

The gene calls are TRBV29-1 and TRBJ2-1; TRBD2 matches 7 bases. Germline CDR1 is SQVTM and CDR2 is ANQGSEA. CDR3 length: 13 residues. V lost 5 bases and J lost 3; bases outside the gene matches: 4. This chain's CDR3 is CSVSIAGYNEQFF. CDR3 nucleotide sequence: TGCAGCGTTAGCATAGCGGGCTACAATGAGCAGTTCTTC.

The gene calls are TRBV6-2 or TRBV6-3 and TRBJ2-1; 13 bases match TRBD2. CDR1 and CDR2 (germline): MNHEY, SVGEGT. V was clipped by 4 bases and J by 7 bases; unmatched bases: 13. This CDR3 spans 18 amino acids. CDR3 amino acids: CASSFRPRTSGSRNEQFF. CDR3 DNA: TGTGCCAGCAGTTTCCGACCCCGGACTAGCGGGAGCCGAAATGAGCAGTTCTTC.

The chain carries TRBV19 and TRBJ2-1, with no clear D. This CDR3 contains 14 residues. Deletions cut 5 bases from V and 7 bases from J, with 15 bases between. CDR1 is LNHDA and CDR2 is SQIVND in the germline V gene (reference sequence). The CDR3 nucleotides read TGTGCCAGTAGTCCAATCTTACTGCCTAATGAGCAGTTCTTC. It yields the protein CASSPILLPNEQFF. The full variable domain, completed using reference TRBV19 and TRBJ2-1, is DGGITQSPKYLFRKEGQNVTLSCEQNLNHDAMYWYRQDPGQGLRLIYYSQIVNDFQKGDIAEGYSVSREKKESFPLTVTSAQKNPTAFYLCASSPILLPNEQFFGPGTRLTVL.

The gene calls are TRBV27 and TRBJ1-5; D call uncertain. Germline V lookup: CDR1 MNHEY, CDR2 SMNVEV (reference sequence). The CDR3 consists of 19 residues. V lost 5 bases and J lost 0, with 23 bases in between. This CDR3 reads CASSPYPDTNIYSNQPQHF. In nucleotides, the CDR3 is TGTGCCAGCAGTCCTTACCCCGACACGAACATATATAGCAATCAGCCCCAGCATTTT.

This clone was found a few times. V gene TRBV24-1 combines with J gene TRBJ2-2, with D possibly being TRBD2 (6 bases). V lost 3 bases and J lost 4, with 14 bases in between. The CDR3 has 16 residues. CDR1 is KGHDR, CDR2 SFDVKD, per germline. Here the CDR3 DNA reads TGTGCCACCAGTGATCCTCGGCGCGGGGCCACCGGGGAGCTGTTTTTT. Translating gives CATSDPRRGATGELFF.